Detailed here is one TCR beta chain. Produced via immunoSEQ multiplex PCR; TCRdb's table is partial and in-frame only. The data hold about 210,000 clones, with roughly four fifths observed a single time. The sample is drawn from a study of blood T cell repertoires in COVID-19. Study in general: There were acute and convalescent COVID-19 samples, and they came from the United States, Italy and Spain. In each case, the material was cDNA or gDNA derived from T cells, B-cell-depleted T cells, or PBMCs.

This study enrolled people aged about 18 to 100 from about 24 US geographic areas. Participants reported their clinical history, and cohort assignment relied on those reports. The CDR3 has 14 amino acids. Germline loops: CDR1 MNHEY, CDR2 SVGEGT. The V and J ends lost 5 bases and 4 bases respectively, with 12 bases between them. What was sequenced was PBMCs or T cells enriched from blood (not recorded which). The chain is built from TRBV6-2 or TRBV6-3 and TRBJ1-5; TRBD1 is a possible D gene (6 bases). The sequence was collected from a man aged 40-50 years who had recovered from COVID-19. Here the CDR3 DNA reads TGTGCCAGCAGTAGAGGGAGGGGGAATCAGCCCCAGCATTTT. Its translation is CASSRGRGNQPQHF.